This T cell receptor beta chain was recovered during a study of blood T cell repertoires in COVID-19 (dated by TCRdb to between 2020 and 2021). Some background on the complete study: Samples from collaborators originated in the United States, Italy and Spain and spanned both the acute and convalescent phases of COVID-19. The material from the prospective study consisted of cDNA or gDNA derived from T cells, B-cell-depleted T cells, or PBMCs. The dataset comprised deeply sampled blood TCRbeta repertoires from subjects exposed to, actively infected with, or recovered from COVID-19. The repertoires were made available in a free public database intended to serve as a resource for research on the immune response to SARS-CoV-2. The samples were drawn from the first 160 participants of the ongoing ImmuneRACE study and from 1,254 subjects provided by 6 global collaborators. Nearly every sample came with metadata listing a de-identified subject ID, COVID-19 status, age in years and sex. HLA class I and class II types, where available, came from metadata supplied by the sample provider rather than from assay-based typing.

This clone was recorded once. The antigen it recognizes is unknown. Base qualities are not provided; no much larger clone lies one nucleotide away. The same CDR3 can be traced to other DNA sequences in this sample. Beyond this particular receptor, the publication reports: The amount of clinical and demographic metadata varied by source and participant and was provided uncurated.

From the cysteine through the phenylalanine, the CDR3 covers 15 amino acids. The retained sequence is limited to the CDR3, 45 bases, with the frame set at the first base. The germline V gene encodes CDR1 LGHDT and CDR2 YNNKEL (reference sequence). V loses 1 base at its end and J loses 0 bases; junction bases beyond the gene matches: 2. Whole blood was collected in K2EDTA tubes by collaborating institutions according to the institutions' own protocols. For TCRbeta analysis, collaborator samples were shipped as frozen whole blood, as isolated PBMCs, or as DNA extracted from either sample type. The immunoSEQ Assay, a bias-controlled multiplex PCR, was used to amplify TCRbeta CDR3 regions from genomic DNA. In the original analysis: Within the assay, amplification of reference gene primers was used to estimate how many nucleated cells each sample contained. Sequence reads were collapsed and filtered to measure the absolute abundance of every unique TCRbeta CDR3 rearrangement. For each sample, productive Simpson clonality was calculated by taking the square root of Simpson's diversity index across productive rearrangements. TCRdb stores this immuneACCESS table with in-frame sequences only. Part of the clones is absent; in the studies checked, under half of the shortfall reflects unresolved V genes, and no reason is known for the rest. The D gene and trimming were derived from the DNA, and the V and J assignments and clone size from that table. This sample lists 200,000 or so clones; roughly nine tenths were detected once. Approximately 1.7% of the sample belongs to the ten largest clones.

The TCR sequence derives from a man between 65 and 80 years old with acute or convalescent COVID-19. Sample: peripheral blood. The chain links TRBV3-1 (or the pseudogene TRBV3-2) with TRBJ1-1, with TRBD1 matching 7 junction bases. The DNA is TGTGCCAGCAGCCAAGGGACAGGCTTGAACACTGAAGCTTTCTTT. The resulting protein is CASSQGTGLNTEAFF.